The 8 T cell receptor beta chains reported below all come from one sample, sequenced in a study of CD8 T cells in Susac syndrome. RNA in amounts of roughly 0.5 to 1 ug was reverse transcribed with random hexamers. TCRdb itself ran the immunoSEQ multiplex PCR reads through MiXCR, one entry per CDR3 protein. The table lists 77,000 or so distinct CDR3 sequences, less than 95% of them singletons. Sequenced material: CD8+ T cells from PBMCs. The source of these receptors is a human donor with multiple sclerosis.

The chain links TRBV5-6 to TRBJ2-1; 8 bases align to TRBD2. The germline gives CDR1 SGHDT, CDR2 YYEEEE. V was clipped by 0 bases and J by 4 bases; unmatched bases: 6. The CDR3 extends over 16 amino acids. CDR3 region: CASSLAVAGRYNEQFF. The CDR3, as DNA: TGTGCCAGCAGCTTGGCCGTAGCGGGGAGGTACAATGAGCAGTTCTTC.

The chain links TRBV20-1 to TRBJ2-7, with D perhaps matching TRBD2 (6 bases). Per the germline V gene, CDR1 is DFQATT and CDR2 is SNEGSKA (reference sequence). The CDR3 contains 11 residues. The V end was cut by 6 bases, the J end by 6 bases, with 12 bases between. CDR3 DNA: TGCAGTGCGGAGGAGGGGACCGAGCAGTACTTC. Residues: CSAEEGTEQYF.

This clonotype was counted once. This chain joins TRBV6-5 and TRBJ2-6, with D perhaps matching TRBD1 (6 bases). Germline CDR1 MNHEY, CDR2 SVGAGI. Trimming took off 4 bases at V and 0 bases at J, with 10 bases between the two ends. CDR3 length: 16 residues. The CDR3 DNA follows: TGTGCCAGCAGTTTCGGACAGAACTCTGGGGCCAACGTCCTGACTTTC. Its translation is CASSFGQNSGANVLTF.

V usage is TRBV6-5 and J usage is TRBJ1-1; D ambiguous. Germline CDR1 reads MNHEY; CDR2 reads SVGAGI. The CDR3 totals 14 residues. V was clipped by 6 bases and J by 3 bases, with 14 bases between them. The DNA for the CDR3 is TGTGCCAGCAGCGGGGAAGGAGGAGACACTGAAGCTTTCTTT. Translation: CASSGEGGDTEAFF.

The CDR3 nucleotides are TGTGCCAGCAGTTTACAAAGGACTAACTATGGCTACACCTTC. Its translation is CASSLQRTNYGYTF. The chain carries TRBV27 and TRBJ1-2; D is unclear. Germline V gene lookup returns CDR1 MNHEY and CDR2 SMNVEV (reference sequence). V dropped 2 bases and J dropped 0 bases, with 7 bases sitting between them. The CDR3 loop spans 14 amino acids.

As DNA, the CDR3 is TGTGCCAGCAGTACCAGACAGGGCCAAGCGTCGACAGATACGCAGTATTTT. Amino acid sequence: CASSTRQGQASTDTQYF. The J gene is TRBJ2-3, the V gene TRBV28, with 7 bases fitting TRBD1. This CDR3 has 17 residues. Germline CDR1 MDHEN, CDR2 SYDVKM. Trimming cost V 5 bases and J 3 bases; bases outside gene matches: 14.

DNA of the CDR3: TGTGCCAGCAGCTCTAACAGGGCGGCTGAGCAGTTCTTC. This translates into CASSSNRAAEQFF. The chain has TRBV6-5 and TRBJ2-1, with D maybe TRBD1 (6 bases). The CDR3 contains 13 residues. Trimming shortened V by 6 bases and J by 9 bases, and 15 bases separated the two germline ends. In germline, CDR1 is MNHEY, CDR2 SVGAGI.

The rearrangement uses TRBV14 and TRBJ1-2; TRBD1 might be the D (5 bases). There are 15 residues in the CDR3. The V end was cut by 4 bases, the J end by 7 bases, with 19 bases between. Germline V gene lookup returns CDR1 SGHDN and CDR2 FVKESK. The CDR3 loop is CASSPGNNLGLGYTF. CDR3 coding DNA: TGTGCCAGCAGCCCCGGTAATAATTTGGGGCTTGGCTACACCTTC.